This record concerns one TCR beta chain sequence. Its antigen is not known. Since a much larger clone is just one base distant, this may be a read error. Primers used in a second PCR of about 7 to 11 cycles were a sample-barcoded 5' primer and a J-beta primer mix. The template-switch adaptor was a 5' adaptor with 12 random nucleotides. It tagged each cDNA molecule. One entry per CDR3 protein, called by TCRdb with MiXCR from the 5' RACE reads. The table has about 730,000 distinct CDR3 sequences, roughly 44% seen once. CDR3 size: 14 residues. Looked up from germline, CDR1 is SGHDT and CDR2 is YYEEEE. The sample comes from a study of blood T cells in healthy people across ages. Study outcomes and limitations: Estimates based on one million T cells were treated as lower bounds.

Sequencing was performed on blood. The clonotype comes from a woman aged 55-69 years in good health. The chain employs TRBV5-6 and TRBJ1-1; 7 bases line up with TRBD1. Here the CDR3 DNA reads TGTGGCAGCAGCTTTAACAGGGGTGCAATTGAAGCTTTCTTT. Translated, it gives CGSSFNRGAIEAFF.